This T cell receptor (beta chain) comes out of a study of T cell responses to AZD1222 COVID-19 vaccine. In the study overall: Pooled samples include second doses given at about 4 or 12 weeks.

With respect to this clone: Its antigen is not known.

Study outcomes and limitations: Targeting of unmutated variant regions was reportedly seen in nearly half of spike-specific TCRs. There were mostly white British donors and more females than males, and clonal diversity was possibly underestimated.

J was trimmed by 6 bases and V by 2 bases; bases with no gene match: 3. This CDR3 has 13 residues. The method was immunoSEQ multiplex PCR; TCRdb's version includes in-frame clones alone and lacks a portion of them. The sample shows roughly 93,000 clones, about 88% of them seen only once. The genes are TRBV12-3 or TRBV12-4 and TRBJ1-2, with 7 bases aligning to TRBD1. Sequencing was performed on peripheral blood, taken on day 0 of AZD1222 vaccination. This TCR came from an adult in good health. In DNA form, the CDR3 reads TGTGCCAGCAGTTTAAACAGGGGCCATGGCTACACCTTC. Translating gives CASSLNRGHGYTF.